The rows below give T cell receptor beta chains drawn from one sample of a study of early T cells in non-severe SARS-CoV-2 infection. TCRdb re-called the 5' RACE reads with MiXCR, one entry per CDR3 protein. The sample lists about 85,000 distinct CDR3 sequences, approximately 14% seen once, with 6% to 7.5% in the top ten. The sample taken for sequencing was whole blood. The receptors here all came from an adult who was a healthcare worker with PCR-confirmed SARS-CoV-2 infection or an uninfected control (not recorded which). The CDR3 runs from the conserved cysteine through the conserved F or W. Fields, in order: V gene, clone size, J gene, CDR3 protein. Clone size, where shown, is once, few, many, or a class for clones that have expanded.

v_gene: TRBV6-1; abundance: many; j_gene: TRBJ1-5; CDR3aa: CASSRDRGAGRPQHF
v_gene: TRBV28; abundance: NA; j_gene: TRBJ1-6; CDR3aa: CASSLLGQRSSPLHF
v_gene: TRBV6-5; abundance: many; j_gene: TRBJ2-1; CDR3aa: CASSGDRVRWFF
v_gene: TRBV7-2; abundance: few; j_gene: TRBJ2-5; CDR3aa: CASSFDRGLQETQYF
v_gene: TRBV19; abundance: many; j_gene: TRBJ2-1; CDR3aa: CASSRLDEQFF
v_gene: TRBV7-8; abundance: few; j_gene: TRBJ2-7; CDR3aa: CASSQTAGATYEQYF
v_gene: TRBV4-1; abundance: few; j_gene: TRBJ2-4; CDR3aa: CASATPVAKNIQYF
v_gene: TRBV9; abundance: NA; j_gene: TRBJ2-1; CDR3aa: CASSVGSGGYNEQFF
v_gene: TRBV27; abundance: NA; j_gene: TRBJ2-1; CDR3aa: CASSSVYNEQFF
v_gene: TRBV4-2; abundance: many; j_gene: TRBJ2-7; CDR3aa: CASSQAPLDEQYF
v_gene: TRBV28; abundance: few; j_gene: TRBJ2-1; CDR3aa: CASSLDGRTYNEQFF
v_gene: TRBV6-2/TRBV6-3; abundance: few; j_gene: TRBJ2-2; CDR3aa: CASSKTSGYTGELFF
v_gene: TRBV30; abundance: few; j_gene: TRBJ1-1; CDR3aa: CAWSQQEAFF
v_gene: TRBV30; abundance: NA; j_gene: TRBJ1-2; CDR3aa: CACGTGDLGGYTF
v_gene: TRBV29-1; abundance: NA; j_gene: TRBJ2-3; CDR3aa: CSVDGTSGTTDTDTQYF
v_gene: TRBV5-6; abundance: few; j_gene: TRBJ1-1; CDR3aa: CASSFGTGFMNTEAFF
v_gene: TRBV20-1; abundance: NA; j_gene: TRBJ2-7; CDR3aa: CSARASGRHEQYF
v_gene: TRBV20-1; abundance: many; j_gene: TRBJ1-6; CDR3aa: CSARDGTYFHNSPLHF
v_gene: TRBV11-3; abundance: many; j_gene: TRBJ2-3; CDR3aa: CASSSPGRPQYF
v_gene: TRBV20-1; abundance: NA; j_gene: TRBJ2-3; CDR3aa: CSASPGLAVTDTQYF
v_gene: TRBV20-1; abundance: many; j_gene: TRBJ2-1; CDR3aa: CSAWGSWDYNEQFF
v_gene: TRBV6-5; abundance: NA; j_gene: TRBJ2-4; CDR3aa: CASSDLVKNIQYF
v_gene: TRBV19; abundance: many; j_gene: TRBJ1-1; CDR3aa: CASISHHEAFF
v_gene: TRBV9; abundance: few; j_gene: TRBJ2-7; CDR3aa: CASSVGAGESYEQYF
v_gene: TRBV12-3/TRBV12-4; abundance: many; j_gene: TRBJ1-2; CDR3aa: CASRAAVVANYGYTF
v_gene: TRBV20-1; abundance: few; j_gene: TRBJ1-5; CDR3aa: CSATTGSGNQPQHF
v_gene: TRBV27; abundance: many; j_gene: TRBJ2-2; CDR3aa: CASSSPPGGELFF
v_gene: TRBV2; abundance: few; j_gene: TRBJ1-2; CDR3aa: CASAGTGNYGYTF
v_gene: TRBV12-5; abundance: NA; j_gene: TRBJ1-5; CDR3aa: CASGLAPQGQFSYSNQPQHF
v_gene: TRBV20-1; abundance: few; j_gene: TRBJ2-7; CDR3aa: CSARDREGYEQYF
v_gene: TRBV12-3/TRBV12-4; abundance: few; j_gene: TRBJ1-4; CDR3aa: CASSPPGGGPNEKLFF
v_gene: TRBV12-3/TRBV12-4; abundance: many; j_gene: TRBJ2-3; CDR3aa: CASSRTDTQYF
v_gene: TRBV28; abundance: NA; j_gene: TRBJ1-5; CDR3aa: CAEGREGNQPQHF
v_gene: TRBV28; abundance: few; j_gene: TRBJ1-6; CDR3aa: CASSPRDSPINSPLHF
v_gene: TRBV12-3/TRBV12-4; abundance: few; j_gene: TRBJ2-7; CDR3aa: CASSLQLFEQYF